A single sample gave rise to the 24 T cell receptor beta chains below, sequenced in a study of blood T cell repertoires in COVID-19. The table came from immunoSEQ multiplex PCR; TCRdb's copy has only in-frame clones and leaves some out. The table records around 140,000 clones, around 81% of them present only once. The sample taken for sequencing was peripheral blood. The source is a human donor in a cohort sampled during active COVID-19.

V gene TRBV14 combines with J gene TRBJ1-4, with D possibly being TRBD1 (5 bases). The CDR3 loop spans 16 amino acids. V lost 0 bases, J lost 5 bases, and 13 bases lay in between. Germline loops: CDR1 SGHDN, CDR2 FVKESK. This CDR3 is CASSQDLPGGNEKLFF. The DNA of the CDR3 is TGTGCCAGCAGCCAAGATCTGCCCGGGGGGAATGAAAAACTGTTTTTT.

In DNA form, the CDR3 reads TGTGCCAGCAGCTTACCCGACAGTCAGTTGAGCACTGAAGCTTTCTTT. Its translation: CASSLPDSQLSTEAFF. This sequence joins TRBV7-9 and TRBJ1-1, with D possibly matching TRBD1 (5 bases). V was clipped by 2 bases and J by 4 bases, with 17 bases between them. Germline lookup yields CDR1 SEHNR and CDR2 FQNEAQ (reference sequence). This CDR3 has 16 residues.

This clone was seen a single time. V usage is TRBV28 and J usage is TRBJ2-5, with 11 positions matching TRBD2. V dropped 7 bases and J dropped 2; count of bases not matched to a gene: 9. From germline, CDR1 is MDHEN and CDR2 SYDVKM. This CDR3 contains 16 residues. Written as DNA, the CDR3 is TGTGCCAGCACCACCAAACTAGCGGGGGAGCAAGAGACCCAGTACTTC. As protein: CASTTKLAGEQETQYF.

The J gene is TRBJ2-7, the V gene TRBV6-5; D might be TRBD1 (6 bases). CDR1 is MNHEY and CDR2 is SVGAGI in the germline V gene. The CDR3 consists of 15 residues. Between the trimmed V and J ends, which lost 8 bases and 3 bases, there was a span of 20 bases. The CDR3 nucleotides are TGTGCCAGCTCCCTCGGGACACCAGACCGCTACGAGCAGTACTTC. It codes for CASSLGTPDRYEQYF.

The CDR3 here is CASNPQGFRQPQHF. The CDR3, as DNA: TGTGCCAGCAACCCACAGGGGTTCCGTCAGCCCCAGCATTTT. This rearrangement joins TRBV2 to TRBJ1-5, with 7 bases matching TRBD1. Per the germline V gene, CDR1 is SNHLY and CDR2 is FYNNEI. V lost 7 bases to trimming and J lost 6 bases; unmatched junction nucleotides: 9. This CDR3 spans 14 amino acids.

This clone showed up just once. The gene calls are TRBV19 and TRBJ2-7, with 9 bases lining up with TRBD1. The germline gives CDR1 LNHDA, CDR2 SQIVND (reference sequence). V shed 6 bases, J shed 5 bases, and the junction held 11 bases outside the gene matches. The CDR3 is made up of 15 amino acids. The CDR3 loop reads CASRPHRDRADEQYF. CDR3 sequence (DNA): TGTGCCAGTAGGCCCCACCGGGACAGGGCGGACGAGCAGTACTTC.

The V gene is TRBV5-1, the J gene TRBJ2-5; 9 positions match TRBD1. The CDR3 extends over 14 amino acids. Unmatched junction bases numbered 4, after V lost 2 bases and J lost 5 bases. Germline CDR1 is SGHRS and CDR2 is YFSETQ. In nucleotides, the CDR3 is TGCGCCAGCAGCTTCACAGGGGGCTGGGAGACCCAGTACTTC. Protein product: CASSFTGGWETQYF.

This chain connects TRBV7-2 to TRBJ1-1; weak D call: TRBD1 (6 bases). V lost 5 bases and J 3 bases, leaving 22 bases between the germline ends. Germline V lookup: CDR1 SGHTA, CDR2 FQGNSA. The CDR3 loop spans 17 amino acids. The CDR3 region is CASSIRQGYEWYTEAFF. DNA of the CDR3: TGTGCCAGCAGCATACGCCAGGGGTATGAGTGGTACACTGAAGCTTTCTTT.

This clone was counted once. The chain carries TRBV21-1 and TRBJ1-2. TRBV21-1 is termed a pseudogene. This CDR3 region has 15 residues. The CDR3 sequence: CASSLRRRTYYGYTF. The CDR3 DNA reads as TGTGCCAGCAGCTTGCGGAGGAGGACCTATTATGGCTACACCTTC.

The chain employs TRBV29-1 and TRBJ1-2; maybe TRBD1 (6 bases). Germline CDR1 reads SQVTM; CDR2 reads ANQGSEA. CDR3 length equals 12 residues. Deletions cut 5 bases from V and 0 bases from J, with 7 bases between. CDR3 bases: TGCAGCGTTTGGACAGCTAACTATGGCTACACCTTC. Amino acids: CSVWTANYGYTF.

The rearrangement joins TRBV19 to TRBJ2-7; 9 bases align to TRBD1. Germline V gene sequence: CDR1 LNHDA, CDR2 SQIVND (reference sequence). CDR3 length equals 13 residues. With V trimmed by 5 bases and J by 4 bases, 3 bases remained unmatched. CDR3: CASSVGTGYEQYF. Written as DNA, the CDR3 is TGTGCCAGTAGTGTCGGGACAGGGTACGAGCAGTACTTC.

The rearrangement joins TRBV28 to TRBJ2-1; 10 positions match TRBD2. This CDR3 spans 16 amino acids. The germline V gene has CDR1 MDHEN and CDR2 SYDVKM. V lost 5 bases, J lost 4 bases, and 8 bases stayed unmatched. CDR3 region: CASSKGAGGPYNEQFF. In nucleotides, the CDR3 is TGTGCCAGCAGTAAAGGAGCGGGAGGGCCATACAATGAGCAGTTCTTC.

This chain links TRBV18 with TRBJ2-1; D gene unclear. Per germline, CDR1 KGHSH and CDR2 LQKENI. There are 12 residues in the CDR3. Trimming took off 5 bases at V and 7 bases at J, with 9 bases between the two ends. The chain's CDR3 is CASSFEVNEQFF. The CDR3 nucleotides read TGTGCCAGCTCATTCGAGGTTAATGAGCAGTTCTTC.

This chain joins TRBV6-6 and TRBJ1-1, with D uncertain. V was shortened by 2 bases and J by 1 base, with 8 bases between the two germline ends. Germline V gene lookup returns CDR1 MNHNY and CDR2 SVGAGI (reference sequence). The CDR3 length is 14 residues. CDR3 sequence reads: CASSYGLQNTEAFF. For the CDR3, the DNA is TGTGCCAGCAGTTACGGACTTCAGAACACTGAAGCTTTCTTT.

This clone was picked up a small number of times. V and J are TRBV4-2 and TRBJ1-1; 7 bases are shared with TRBD1. The CDR3 spans 18 residues. V shed 4 bases and J 1 base; nucleotides not matched to a gene: 15. Germline CDR1 and CDR2: LGHNA and YNFKEQ. Written as DNA, the CDR3 is TGTGCCAGCAGCCCTAGAGTAGGGGGCGACAGAAAGAACACTGAAGCTTTCTTT. Translating gives CASSPRVGGDRKNTEAFF.

The chain is built from TRBV7-7 and TRBJ2-7, with TRBD1 matching 7 bases. The germline gives CDR1 SSHAT, CDR2 FNYEAQ (reference sequence). The J segment lost 0 bases and the V segment lost 4 bases, leaving 0 bases of the junction unmatched. CDR3 size: 13 residues. The CDR3, as DNA: TGTGCCAGCAGCTCAGGGGGCTCCTACGAGCAGTACTTC. It specifies CASSSGGSYEQYF.

V gene TRBV7-9 combines with J gene TRBJ1-6, with 9 bases identical to TRBD1. After removal of 4 bases from V and 6 bases from J, the junction contained 7 bases not matched to a gene. The CDR3 totals 16 residues. Germline CDR1 is SEHNR and CDR2 is FQNEAQ (reference sequence). The CDR3 DNA reads TGTGCCAGCAGCTCGGGACAGGGAATGGGTAATTCACCCCTCCACTTT. Translated: CASSSGQGMGNSPLHF.

This chain links TRBV11-2 with TRBJ1-1; 8 bases fit TRBD1. The trim removed 1 base at V and 4 bases at J, leaving 5 bases unmatched. Germline CDR1 and CDR2: SGHAT and FQNNGV. The CDR3 is made up of 15 amino acids. The CDR3 DNA is TGTGCCAGCAGCTTAGCGTGGGGGACAGGCACTGAAGCTTTCTTT. Its protein is CASSLAWGTGTEAFF.

The chain has TRBV19 and TRBJ2-1; tentative D call: TRBD2 (6 bases). In germline, CDR1 is LNHDA, CDR2 SQIVND (reference sequence). V dropped 7 bases and J dropped 2 bases, with 15 bases sitting between them. The CDR3 covers 15 residues. The CDR3: CASIKRAGPYNEQFF. The CDR3 DNA reads as TGTGCCAGTATCAAAAGGGCGGGACCCTACAATGAGCAGTTCTTC.

V and J are TRBV11-1 and TRBJ2-3; 10 nucleotides line up with TRBD1. CDR3 length equals 15 residues. Losses at the gene ends were 4 bases for V and 4 bases for J; bases not matched to a gene: 5. Germline lookup yields CDR1 SGHAT and CDR2 FQDESV (reference sequence). The CDR3 DNA reads as TGTGCCAGCAGCTGGGACAGGGGTTACTCAGATACGCAGTATTTT. It specifies CASSWDRGYSDTQYF.

V is TRBV19 and J is TRBJ1-5; no reliable D call. The CDR3 sequence is 14 residues long. The germline V and J ends were trimmed by 2 bases and 2 bases, with 7 bases remaining between them. Germline assignment: CDR1 LNHDA and CDR2 SQIVND (reference sequence). CDR3 amino acids: CASSITGGNQPQHF. As DNA, the CDR3 is TGTGCCAGTAGTATAACCGGGGGCAATCAGCCCCAGCATTTT. Complete variable domain (other parts from reference TRBV19 and TRBJ1-5): DGGITQSPKYLFRKEGQNVTLSCEQNLNHDAMYWYRQDPGQGLRLIYYSQIVNDFQKGDIAEGYSVSREKKESFPLTVTSAQKNPTAFYLCASSITGGNQPQHFGDGTRLSIL.

This clone was seen a handful of times. The V gene is TRBV28, the J gene TRBJ2-2, with a weak D call TRBD1 (6 bases). This CDR3 is built from 13 residues. The germline CDR1 and CDR2 sequences are MDHEN and SYDVKM. Trimming stripped 7 bases from V and 6 bases from J, with 12 bases between. The CDR3 region has the DNA TGTGCCAGCATTCAGGGGCAAGCCGGGGAGCTGTTTTTT. This encodes CASIQGQAGELFF.

The chain joins TRBV18 to TRBJ2-7; 8 positions match TRBD2. This CDR3 contains 13 residues. V shed 1 base, J shed 7 bases, and the junction held 3 bases outside the gene matches. Germline CDR1 KGHSH, CDR2 LQKENI. The CDR3 bases are TGTGCCAGCTCACCACGCGGACTAGCAGAGCAGTACTTC. Translating it yields CASSPRGLAEQYF.

This chain links TRBV18 with TRBJ2-7, with D perhaps TRBD2 (6 bases). V was clipped by 4 bases and J by 3 bases, with 10 bases between them. The CDR3 has 13 residues. Germline CDR1 reads KGHSH; CDR2 reads LQKENI. The CDR3 reads CASSLGTLYEQYF. CDR3 in DNA: TGTGCCAGCTCACTCGGGACTCTCTACGAGCAGTACTTC.